Listed below are T cell receptor beta chains from one sample, sequenced in a study of T cell responses to AZD1222 COVID-19 vaccine. The method was immunoSEQ multiplex PCR; TCRdb's version includes in-frame clones alone and lacks a portion of them. The data show 120,000 or so clones, with 80% to 90% seen just once and around 10% held by the top ten. The source was peripheral blood, collected on day 0 of MenACWY control vaccination. All receptors derive from an adult in good health. Each CDR3 is given with its conserved first and last residue. The D gene is left open where the match is weak. Some rows have no size entry. The others give once, few or many, or a class for an expanded clone.

J,D,size,length,V,DNA,CDR3
TRBJ2-3,.,.,13,TRBV24-1,TGTGCCACCAGTGATAGTCGGGCAGATACGCAGTATTTT,CATSDSRADTQYF
TRBJ2-1,.,.,15,TRBV7-2,TGTGCCAGCAGCTTAGGGCTAGATAACTACAATGAGCAGTTCTTC,CASSLGLDNYNEQFF
TRBJ1-3,.,.,15,TRBV28,TGTGCCAGCAGGCAGGGTGGTGCTGCTGGAAACACCATATATTTT,CASRQGGAAGNTIYF
TRBJ1-1,.,.,17,TRBV7-4,TGTGCCAGCACCATTGTCGGGGGCGCGGGGATGAACACTGAAGCTTTCTTT,CASTIVGGAGMNTEAFF
TRBJ2-5,.,few,14,TRBV27,TGTGCCACCACCTTTGGGGGTCTGGAAGAGACCCAGTACTTC,CATTFGGLEETQYF
TRBJ1-1,.,few,16,TRBV5-1,TGCGCCAGCAGCCTCGGGACGTTTGGGTCTAACACTGAAGCTTTCTTT,CASSLGTFGSNTEAFF
TRBJ2-1,.,.,12,TRBV11-3,TGTGCCAGCAGCACAGCTGGGGGTGTCCAGTTCTTC,CASSTAGGVQFF
TRBJ1-4,.,once,13,TRBV6-6,TGTGCCAGCAGAAGGGGCCGAGGGGAAAAACTGTTTTTT,CASRRGRGEKLFF
TRBJ2-7,.,.,14,TRBV27,TGTGCCAGCAGTTTATGGGGGAGCTCCTACGAGCAGTACTTC,CASSLWGSSYEQYF
TRBJ1-3,.,.,21,TRBV12-5,TGTGCTAGTGGTTTGCTCTTGTCCTCCTATAGTCAGGGTTCCTCTGGAAACACCATATATTTT,CASGLLLSSYSQGSSGNTIYF
TRBJ2-7,TRBD1,few,13,TRBV7-9,TGTGCCAGCCTGCTGCAGGGGGCAGGGGAGCAGTACTTC,CASLLQGAGEQYF
TRBJ1-1,.,.,13,TRBV24-1,TGTGCCACCAATCAGGGCCCGAACACTGAAGCTTTCTTT,CATNQGPNTEAFF
TRBJ1-1,.,.,12,TRBV12-3/TRBV12-4,TGTGCCAGCAGTTTATCCGGCCGACTGGGTTTCTTT,CASSLSGRLGFF
TRBJ1-1,.,.,14,TRBV11-2,TGTGCCAGCAGCTTGATCGAATTGAACACTGAAGCTTTCTTT,CASSLIELNTEAFF
TRBJ2-1,.,.,17,TRBV27,TGTGCCAGCAGGAAAGGGAGAGGAGGTCAGTGGACAACTGAGCAGTTCTTC,CASRKGRGGQWTTEQFF
TRBJ2-1,.,once,15,TRBV5-5,TGTGCCAGCAGCCCACCGGGGAACTGGCCCAATGAGCAGTTCTTC,CASSPPGNWPNEQFF
TRBJ1-1,TRBD1,.,15,TRBV6-5,TGTGCCAGCAGTTCCGGGGACAGGGGGCTCGCTGAAGCTTTCTTT,CASSSGDRGLAEAFF
TRBJ2-3,.,.,15,TRBV5-4,TGTGCCAGCAGCTTGGCTTGGGCTAGCACAGATACGCAGTATTTT,CASSLAWASTDTQYF
TRBJ1-4,TRBD1,few,15,TRBV19,TGTGCCAGTAGGACAGGGGGCGCGGGTCTTGAAAAACTGTTTTTT,CASRTGGAGLEKLFF
TRBJ2-1,TRBD2,.,17,TRBV9,TGTGCCAGCAGCGCCCGGTCACTAGCGGGAAAGTACAATGAGCAGTTCTTC,CASSARSLAGKYNEQFF
TRBJ1-2,.,.,16,TRBV3-1/TRBV3-2,TGTGCCAGCAGCCAAGTGTCTGGTGGGGCTAACTATGGCTACACCTTC,CASSQVSGGANYGYTF
TRBJ2-7,TRBD1,.,15,TRBV4-2,TGTGCCAGCAGCCAAGTCCCGGGACAGTCCTACGAGCAGTACTTC,CASSQVPGQSYEQYF
TRBJ1-5,.,.,13,TRBV10-3,TGTGCCATCAGTGGAGAGGGGAATCAGCCCCAGCATTTT,CAISGEGNQPQHF
TRBJ2-3,TRBD2,.,17,TRBV10-3,TGTGCCATCAGTGGCGGTAGCGGGAGGGGGAGCACAGATACGCAGTATTTT,CAISGGSGRGSTDTQYF
TRBJ2-7,TRBD2,.,16,TRBV5-4,TGTGCCAGCAGCCCCTATTCAGCGGGGATCTCCTACGAGCAGTACTTC,CASSPYSAGISYEQYF
TRBJ1-2,.,.,13,TRBV25-1,TGTGCCAGCAGTGTGACGGCAATCAGTGGCTACACCTTC,CASSVTAISGYTF
TRBJ1-3,.,.,16,TRBV3-1/TRBV3-2,TGTGCCAGCAGCCCGCGGGGAGGGAGCTCTGGAAACACCATATATTTT,CASSPRGGSSGNTIYF
TRBJ1-1,TRBD1,.,13,TRBV6-5,TGTGCCAGCAGAGGACAGGGTATGATTGAAGCTTTCTTT,CASRGQGMIEAFF
TRBJ1-1,.,.,13,TRBV10-2,TGCGCCAGCAGTCGCTCAGGGAACACTGAAGCTTTCTTT,CASSRSGNTEAFF
TRBJ2-2,TRBD1,.,14,TRBV27,TGTGCCAGCAGAACGACAGGGGGCTCCGGGGAGCTGTTTTTT,CASRTTGGSGELFF
TRBJ2-1,.,.,13,TRBV7-9,TGTGCCAGCAGCTTCCCACAACGCAATGAGCAGTTCTTC,CASSFPQRNEQFF
TRBJ2-1,.,.,17,TRBV5-1,TGCGCCAGCAGCTTGGCCGTAATAGGGGAAGGGTACAATGAGCAGTTCTTC,CASSLAVIGEGYNEQFF
TRBJ1-2,TRBD1,.,15,TRBV5-5,TGTGCCAGCAGCTTGGGGGTGACAGGGGACTATGGCTACACCTTC,CASSLGVTGDYGYTF
TRBJ2-7,.,.,12,TRBV30,TGTGCCTGGAGTGGAGTTCCCTACGAGCAGTACTTC,CAWSGVPYEQYF
TRBJ1-4,.,.,14,TRBV5-1,TGCGCCAGCAGCCCAGGGAGGGGAGGTGAAAAACTGTTTTTT,CASSPGRGGEKLFF
TRBJ1-1,.,.,14,TRBV6-2/TRBV6-3,TGTGCCAGCAGCCCCATAAGGGGAAACGTTGAAGCTTTCTTT,CASSPIRGNVEAFF
TRBJ1-3,.,.,14,TRBV30,TGTGCCTGGAGTCCACCGACAGCTTGGAACACCATATATTTT,CAWSPPTAWNTIYF
TRBJ2-1,.,.,16,TRBV7-8,TGTGCCAGCAGCTTAGTAACGGGAGTTAGGGACAATGAGCAGTTCTTC,CASSLVTGVRDNEQFF
TRBJ1-5,.,once,17,TRBV7-9,TGTGCCAGCAGCTCTTCTTCGGACGCTCCTTCAGGGCAGCCCCAGCATTTT,CASSSSSDAPSGQPQHF
TRBJ1-1,.,once,14,TRBV29-1,TGCAGCGTTGATGCAGGGTTTGCGAACACTGAAGCTTTCTTT,CSVDAGFANTEAFF
TRBJ2-1,TRBD2,.,15,TRBV4-3,TGCGCCAGCAGCCCCGAGGCGGGAGGGATCTATGAGCAGTTCTTC,CASSPEAGGIYEQFF
TRBJ1-1,.,.,15,TRBV6-5,TGTGCCAGCAGTTTCACAGGGTTAGGGTACACTGAAGCTTTCTTT,CASSFTGLGYTEAFF
TRBJ1-1,.,.,12,TRBV30,TGTGCCTGGAGTCCTCGTGATACTGAAGCTTTCTTT,CAWSPRDTEAFF
TRBJ2-7,.,.,12,TRBV29-1,TGCAGCGCCGTTCTCCACACCCACGAGCAGTACTTC,CSAVLHTHEQYF
TRBJ2-1,.,.,12,TRBV30,TGTGCCTGGAGTGAAGGGGCGGGTGAGCAGTTCTTC,CAWSEGAGEQFF
TRBJ2-2,.,.,14,TRBV2,TGTGCCAGCAGTTTGGGCGGATACACCGGGGAGCTGTTTTTT,CASSLGGYTGELFF
TRBJ2-3,.,.,12,TRBV29-1,TGCAGCGTCCAGATTAACGAAGATACGCAGTATTTT,CSVQINEDTQYF
TRBJ1-4,.,.,16,TRBV5-6,TGTGCCAGCAGCTTGGACCTAGGGGACCCAAATGAAAAACTGTTTTTT,CASSLDLGDPNEKLFF
TRBJ2-3,TRBD2,many,15,TRBV2,TGTGCCAGCGGAGGGGGACTAGCGGCCACAGATACGCAGTATTTT,CASGGGLAATDTQYF
TRBJ2-7,.,.,15,TRBV2,TGTGCCAGCAGCGATCTTGGGGCAGGGAAGAACGAGCAGTACTTC,CASSDLGAGKNEQYF
TRBJ2-6,.,.,16,TRBV27,TGTGCCAGCAGTCCACACAGGGCACAGGGGGCCAACGTCCTGACTTTC,CASSPHRAQGANVLTF
TRBJ2-1,.,.,17,TRBV21-1,TGTGCCAGCAGCACCAGACTAGCACTCACCCGAGACAATGAGCAGTTCTTC,CASSTRLALTRDNEQFF
TRBJ2-2,.,.,9,TRBV7-9,TGTGCCAGTACCGGGGAGCTGTTTTTT,CASTGELFF
TRBJ1-2,.,.,12,TRBV12-3/TRBV12-4,TGTGCCAGCAGTCCAGATGGTTTTGGCTACACCTTC,CASSPDGFGYTF